Below, 23 T cell receptor beta chains from the same sample are listed, as sequenced in a study of T cells after yellow fever vaccination. One entry per CDR3 protein results from TCRdb running MiXCR on the 5' RACE reads. The sample lists about 350,000 distinct CDR3 sequences; about an eighth were seen once. The specimen was CD4+ T cells sorted from PBMCs, collected 15 days after the yellow fever booster vaccination. The source is a man between 18 and 29 years old who received the YFV17D yellow fever vaccine.

The CDR3 protein is CAWTRAGRNEQFF. The CDR3, as DNA: TGTGCCTGGACCCGGGCGGGGAGGAATGAGCAGTTCTTC. This sequence joins TRBV30 and TRBJ2-1; TRBD2 might be the D (6 bases). The germline V gene encodes CDR1 GTSNPN and CDR2 SVGIG (reference sequence). The CDR3 sequence is 13 residues long. V was pared by 4 bases and J by 7 bases, with 14 bases between.

V is TRBV15 and J is TRBJ1-1; D is unclear. There are 13 residues in the CDR3. Trimming stripped 3 bases from V and 5 bases from J, with 10 bases between. CDR1 is LNHNV and CDR2 is YYDKDF in the germline V gene (reference sequence). The CDR3 loop is CATSSRTVTEAFF. The CDR3 bases are TGTGCCACCAGCAGTCGGACGGTAACTGAAGCTTTCTTT.

This clonotype was recorded a few times. The genes are TRBV29-1 and TRBJ2-5, with D unclear. Germline-derived CDR1 and CDR2 are SQVTM and ANQGSEA. The CDR3 is made up of 12 amino acids. Trimming took off 6 bases at V and 5 bases at J, with 13 bases between the two ends. CDR3 sequence: CSVPWADETQYF. CDR3 nucleotide sequence: TGCAGCGTGCCTTGGGCGGATGAGACCCAGTACTTC.

This clonotype was seen many times. The chain combines TRBV19 with TRBJ2-3; no firm D call. Looked up from germline, CDR1 is LNHDA and CDR2 is SQIVND (reference sequence). The CDR3 has 11 amino acids. V was pared by 9 bases and J by 2 bases, with 6 bases between. The CDR3 sequence: CASSNTDTQYF. The CDR3 nucleotides are TGTGCCAGCAGCAACACAGATACGCAGTATTTT.

The V and J genes are TRBV12-3 or TRBV12-4 and TRBJ2-4; TRBD1 agrees at 7 bases. V shed 7 bases and J 7 bases; nucleotides not matched to a gene: 10. This CDR3 has 14 amino acids. The CDR3 bases are TGTGCCAGCACCCCGACAGGGAACGGGAACATTCAGTACTTC. Protein: CASTPTGNGNIQYF.

This clonotype has just a few counts. V usage is TRBV28 and J usage is TRBJ1-5; D remains ambiguous. Germline V gene sequence: CDR1 MDHEN, CDR2 SYDVKM. This CDR3 contains 14 residues. The V end lost 3 bases, the J end lost 11 bases, and 17 bases lay between the germline ends. The CDR3 protein is CASSLVRFFTSQHF. The DNA for the CDR3 is TGTGCCAGCAGTTTGGTCAGGTTCTTTACGTCCCAGCATTTT.

The chain has TRBV6-5 and TRBJ1-2, with 10 bases aligning to TRBD1. The junction had 7 bases not matched to a gene; V was cut back by 0 bases and J by 6 bases. Germline V CDR1 and CDR2: MNHEY, SVGAGI. The CDR3 sequence is 16 residues long. The CDR3 sequence is CASSYSGFGTGDGYTF. The CDR3 DNA follows: TGTGCCAGCAGTTACTCGGGGTTCGGGACAGGGGATGGCTACACCTTC.

This clonotype has more than one count but fewer than ten. The CDR3 spells CASSLQVQGEKLFF. The CDR3 nucleotides read TGCGCCAGCAGCTTGCAAGTCCAAGGGGAAAAACTGTTTTTT. V usage is TRBV5-1 and J usage is TRBJ1-4, with D unclear. CDR1 is SGHRS, CDR2 YFSETQ, per germline. Trimming took 1 base from V and 8 from J, leaving 12 bases between them. CDR3 size: 14 residues.

The V and J genes are TRBV3-1 and TRBJ2-2; D may be TRBD1 (5 bases). Germline V lookup: CDR1 LGHDT, CDR2 YNNKEL (reference sequence). The CDR3 sequence is 12 residues long. V lost 6 bases and J 7 bases, leaving 9 bases between the germline ends. The CDR3 nucleotides are TGTGCCAGCAGTCGCCAGGGCGGGGAGCTGTTTTTT. It yields the protein CASSRQGGELFF.

V is TRBV5-1 and J is TRBJ1-1; D is possibly TRBD1 (5 bases). The CDR3 consists of 15 residues. Trimming took 0 bases from V and 5 from J, leaving 14 bases between them. Per germline, CDR1 SGHRS and CDR2 YFSETQ. CDR3 DNA: TGCGCCAGCAGCTTGGAAGGGGCGGAGGGGACTGAAGCTTTCTTT. Protein product: CASSLEGAEGTEAFF.

This clonotype came up a few times. This chain uses TRBV4-3 with TRBJ1-2; no firm D call. CDR3 length equals 14 residues. V lost 4 bases, J lost 3 bases, and 12 bases lay in between. Germline CDR1 reads LGHNA; CDR2 reads YSLEER. This chain's CDR3 is CASSPGGFDYGYTF. The CDR3 DNA follows: TGCGCCAGCAGCCCGGGCGGTTTCGACTATGGCTACACCTTC.

This clonotype has just a few counts. The J gene is TRBJ1-5, the V gene TRBV18; D gene unclear. This CDR3 is 16 amino acids long. Per the germline V gene, CDR1 is KGHSH and CDR2 is LQKENI. V was pared by 3 bases and J by 3 bases, with 15 bases between. The CDR3 sequence is CASSPGEGINNQPQHF. Here the CDR3 DNA reads TGTGCCAGCTCACCGGGAGAGGGTATTAACAATCAGCCCCAGCATTTT.

This clonotype was recorded many times. The chain joins TRBV7-3 to TRBJ1-5; D is ambiguous. V lost 4 bases and J 1 base, leaving 5 bases between the germline ends. The CDR3 has 13 residues. Looked up from germline, CDR1 is SGHTA and CDR2 is FQGTGA. CDR3 amino acids: CASSSGSNQPQHF. The CDR3 DNA follows: TGTGCCAGCAGCTCGGGAAGCAATCAGCCCCAGCATTTT.

This clonotype occurred a few times. V usage is TRBV10-3 and J usage is TRBJ1-1; D unresolved. The CDR3 sequence is 12 residues long. V lost 1 base to trimming and J lost 12 bases, with 12 bases between them. Germline V gene sequence: CDR1 ENHRY, CDR2 SYGVKD. Written as DNA, the CDR3 is TGTGCCATCAGTGAGTTGGGGTACGAATCTTTCTTT. Translating it yields CAISELGYESFF.

The chain combines TRBV30 with TRBJ2-1; D may be TRBD1 or TRBD2 (5 bases each). This CDR3 spans 13 amino acids. Germline values: CDR1 GTSNPN, CDR2 SVGIG (reference sequence). The ends were cut back, 1 base at V and 7 bases at J, with 11 bases in the middle. CDR3 nucleotides: TGTGCCTGGAGTGGGGCCGGGGCAAATGAGCAGTTCTTC. Translation gives CAWSGAGANEQFF.

This chain uses TRBV6-6 with TRBJ1-5, with 11 positions matching TRBD1. The CDR3 contains 17 residues. Germline V gene lookup returns CDR1 MNHNY and CDR2 SVGAGI (reference sequence). Germline trimming cut 7 bases from V and 0 bases from J; bases unmatched to any gene: 8. DNA for the CDR3: TGTGCCAGCACCAAGGGACAGGGGGGGTATAGCAATCAGCCCCAGCATTTT. Residues: CASTKGQGGYSNQPQHF.

In this sample, this clonotype turned up many times. The chain couples TRBV7-9 to TRBJ1-6; weak D call: TRBD1 (5 bases). Germline V CDR1 and CDR2: SEHNR, FQNEAQ (reference sequence). The CDR3 covers 15 residues. Trimming took 7 bases from V and 0 from J, leaving 10 bases between them. The CDR3 loop reads CASMSGSSYNSPLHF. The CDR3 DNA reads as TGTGCCAGCATGTCAGGGAGCTCCTATAATTCACCCCTCCACTTT.

This clonotype was detected only a few times. CDR3 nucleotide sequence: TGTGCCAGCAGCTTAGGTCAGGGGAGCTCCTACAATGAGCAGTTCTTC. Amino acid sequence: CASSLGQGSSYNEQFF. This sequence joins TRBV7-2 and TRBJ2-1; weak D call: TRBD1 (6 bases). Germline CDR1 is SGHTA and CDR2 is FQGNSA. Deletions cut 1 base from V and 0 bases from J, with 10 bases between. The CDR3 is 16 amino acids.

This clonotype was counted many times. The CDR3 sequence: CASSGQGSGEQFF. The CDR3 DNA reads as TGTGCCAGCAGTGGTCAGGGCAGCGGTGAGCAGTTCTTC. The J gene is TRBJ2-1, the V gene TRBV2; perhaps D is TRBD1 or TRBD2 (5 bases each). V dropped 4 bases and J dropped 9 bases, with 13 bases sitting between them. This CDR3 is 13 amino acids long. The germline CDR1 and CDR2 sequences are SNHLY and FYNNEI.

This clonotype occurred a few times. J is TRBJ2-7 and V is TRBV11-2; D is unclear. The germline V and J ends were trimmed by 5 bases and 2 bases, with 13 bases remaining between them. Germline-derived CDR1 and CDR2 are SGHAT and FQNNGV. The CDR3 runs to 14 residues. The DNA of the CDR3 is TGTGCCAGCAGCCATAGCCCGCGGACCTACGAGCAGTACGTC. Translation gives CASSHSPRTYEQYV.

This clonotype was detected a few times. The chain has TRBV5-5 and TRBJ1-4, with a tentative D call TRBD1 (6 bases). Trimming left V 2 bases short and J 3 bases short, with 14 bases between. Germline CDR1 SGHKS, CDR2 YYEKEE (reference sequence). The CDR3 has 16 amino acids. CDR3 nucleotides: TGTGCCAGCAGCTTTGGACAGCCTGGGGCTAATGAAAAACTGTTTTTT. Residues: CASSFGQPGANEKLFF.

J is TRBJ2-1 and V is TRBV5-1, with a possible D match to TRBD2 (6 bases). The CDR3 has 15 residues. Germline V gene lookup returns CDR1 SGHRS and CDR2 YFSETQ. V was pared by 4 bases and J by 0 bases, with 11 bases between. DNA for the CDR3: TGCGCCAGCAGCATATCCGGGGGCTCCTACAATGAGCAGTTCTTC. Its translation: CASSISGGSYNEQFF.

This clonotype was detected a few times. V and J are TRBV11-2 and TRBJ2-7; 10 nucleotides line up with TRBD2. In germline, CDR1 is SGHAT, CDR2 FQNNGV. The trim removed 5 bases at V and 2 bases at J, leaving 6 bases unmatched. This CDR3 has 15 residues. CDR3 in amino acids: CASSGLAGGPYEQYV. DNA for the CDR3: TGTGCCAGCAGCGGATTAGCGGGGGGCCCCTACGAGCAGTACGTC.